This TCR beta chain was identified during a study of cytomegalovirus exposure and HLA in healthy donors. Study conclusions and caveats: Most sequenced TCRs were rare (though some public TCRs occurred in many donors). Compared with the approximately 700-donor mean, an Asian-associated ancestry cluster reportedly had fewer N-insertions, according to a later analysis.

13 Jbeta primers and 60 Vbeta primers were used for the PCR. The assay was immunoSEQ multiplex PCR, and TCRdb's table has in-frame clones only and misses some. The sample carries 150,000 or so clones, more than 70% recorded once. Comment on this clone: Its cognate antigen is unknown.

CDR1 is ENHRY, CDR2 SYGVKD, per germline. The germline V and J ends were trimmed by 3 bases and 6 bases, with 11 bases remaining between them. This CDR3 region has 14 residues. Healthy bone marrow donors made up the donor group. This TCR was sampled from a male donor in good health and CMV-seropositive. The chain uses TRBV10-3 and TRBJ1-4, with unresolved D. The sequencing input was PBMCs. CDR3 bases: TGTGCCATCAGTGACCCGGGAAGGGATGAAAAACTGTTTTTT. This sequence encodes CAISDPGRDEKLFF.